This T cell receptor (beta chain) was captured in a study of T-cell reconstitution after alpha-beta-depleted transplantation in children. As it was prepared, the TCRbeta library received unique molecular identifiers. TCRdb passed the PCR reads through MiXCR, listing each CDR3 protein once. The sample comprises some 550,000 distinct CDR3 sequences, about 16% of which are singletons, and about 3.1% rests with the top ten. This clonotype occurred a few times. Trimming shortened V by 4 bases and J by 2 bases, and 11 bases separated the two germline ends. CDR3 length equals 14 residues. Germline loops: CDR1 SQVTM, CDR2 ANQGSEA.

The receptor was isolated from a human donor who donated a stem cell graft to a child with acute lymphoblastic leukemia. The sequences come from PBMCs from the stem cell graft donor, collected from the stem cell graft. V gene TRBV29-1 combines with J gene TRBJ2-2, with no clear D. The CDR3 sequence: CSVAGSINTGELFF. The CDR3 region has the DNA TGCAGCGTTGCAGGCAGTATCAACACCGGGGAGCTGTTTTTT.